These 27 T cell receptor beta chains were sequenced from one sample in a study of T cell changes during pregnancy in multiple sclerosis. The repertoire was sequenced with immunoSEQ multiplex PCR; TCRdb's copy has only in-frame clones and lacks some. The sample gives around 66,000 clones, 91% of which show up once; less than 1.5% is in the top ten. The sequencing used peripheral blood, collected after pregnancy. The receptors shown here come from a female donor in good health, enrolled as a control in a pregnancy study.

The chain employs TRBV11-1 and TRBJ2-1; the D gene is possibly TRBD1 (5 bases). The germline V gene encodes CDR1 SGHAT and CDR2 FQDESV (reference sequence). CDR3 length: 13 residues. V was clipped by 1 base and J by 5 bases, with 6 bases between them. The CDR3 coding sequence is TGTGCCAGCAGCTTAGACAGGAACAATGAGCAGTTCTTC. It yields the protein CASSLDRNNEQFF.

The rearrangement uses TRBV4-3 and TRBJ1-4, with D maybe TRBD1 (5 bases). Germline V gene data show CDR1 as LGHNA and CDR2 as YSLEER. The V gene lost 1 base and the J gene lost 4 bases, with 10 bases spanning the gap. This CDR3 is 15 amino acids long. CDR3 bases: TGCGCCAGCAGCCAAGTCGGTCAGGGTAATGAAAAACTGTTTTTT. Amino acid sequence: CASSQVGQGNEKLFF.

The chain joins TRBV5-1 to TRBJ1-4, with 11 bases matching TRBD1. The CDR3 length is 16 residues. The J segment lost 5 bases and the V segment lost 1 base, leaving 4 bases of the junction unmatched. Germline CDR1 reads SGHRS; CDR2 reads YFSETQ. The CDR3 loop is CASSLSGTGGNEKLFF. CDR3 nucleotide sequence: TGCGCCAGCAGCTTGTCCGGGACAGGGGGGAATGAAAAACTGTTTTTT.

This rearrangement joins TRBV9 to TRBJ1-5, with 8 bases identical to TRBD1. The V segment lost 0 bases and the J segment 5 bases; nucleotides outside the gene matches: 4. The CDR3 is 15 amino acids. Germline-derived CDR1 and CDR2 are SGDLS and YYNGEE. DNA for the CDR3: TGTGCCAGCAGCGTAGGGACAGGGAGTTATCAGCCCCAGCATTTT. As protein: CASSVGTGSYQPQHF.

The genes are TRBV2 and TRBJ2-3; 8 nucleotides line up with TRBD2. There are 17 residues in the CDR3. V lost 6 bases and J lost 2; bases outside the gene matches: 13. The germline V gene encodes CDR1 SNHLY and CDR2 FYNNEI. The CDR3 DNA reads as TGTGCCAGCAGGGGGGGGGTGGTAGCGGGGTCCACAGATACGCAGTATTTT. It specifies CASRGGVVAGSTDTQYF.

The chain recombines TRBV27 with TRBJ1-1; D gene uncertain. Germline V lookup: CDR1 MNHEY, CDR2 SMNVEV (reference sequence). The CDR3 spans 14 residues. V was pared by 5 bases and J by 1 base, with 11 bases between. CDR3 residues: CASSPIGSNTEAFF. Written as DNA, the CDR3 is TGTGCCAGCAGTCCAATCGGTTCGAACACTGAAGCTTTCTTT.

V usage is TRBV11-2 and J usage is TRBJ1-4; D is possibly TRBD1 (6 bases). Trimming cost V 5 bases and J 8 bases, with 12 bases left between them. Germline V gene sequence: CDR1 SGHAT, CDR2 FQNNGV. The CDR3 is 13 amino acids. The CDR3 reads CASSPLRGEKLFF. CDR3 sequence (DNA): TGTGCCAGCAGCCCCCTAAGGGGGGAAAAACTGTTTTTT.

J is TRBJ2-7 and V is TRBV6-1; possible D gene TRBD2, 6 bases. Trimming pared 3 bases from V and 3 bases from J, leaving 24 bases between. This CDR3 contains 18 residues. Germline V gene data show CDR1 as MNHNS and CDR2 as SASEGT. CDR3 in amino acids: CASSDRYAVGLGYYEQYF. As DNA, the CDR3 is TGTGCCAGCAGTGACCGTTACGCGGTGGGACTGGGGTACTACGAGCAGTACTTC.

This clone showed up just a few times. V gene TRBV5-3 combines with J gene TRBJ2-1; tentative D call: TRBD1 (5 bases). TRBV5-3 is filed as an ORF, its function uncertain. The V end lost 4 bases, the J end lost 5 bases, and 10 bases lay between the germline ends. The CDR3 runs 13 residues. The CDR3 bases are TGTGCCAGAAGCGAGACAGACGACAATGAGCAGTTCTTC. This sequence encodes CARSETDDNEQFF.

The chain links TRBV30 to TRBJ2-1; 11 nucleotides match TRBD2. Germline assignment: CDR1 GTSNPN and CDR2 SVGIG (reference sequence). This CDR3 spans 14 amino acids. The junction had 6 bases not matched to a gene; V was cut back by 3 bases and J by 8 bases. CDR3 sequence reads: CAWRLAGGGDEQFF. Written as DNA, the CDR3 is TGTGCCTGGAGGCTAGCGGGGGGCGGGGATGAGCAGTTCTTC.

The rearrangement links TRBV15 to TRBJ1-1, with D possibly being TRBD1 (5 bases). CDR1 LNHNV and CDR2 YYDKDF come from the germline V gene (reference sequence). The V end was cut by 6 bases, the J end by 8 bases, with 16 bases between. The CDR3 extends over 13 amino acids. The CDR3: CATRSKGAGEAFF. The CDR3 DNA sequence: TGTGCCACCAGATCTAAAGGGGCAGGAGAAGCTTTCTTT. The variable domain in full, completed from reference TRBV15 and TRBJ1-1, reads DAMVIQNPRYQVTQFGKPVTLSCSQTLNHNVMYWYQQKSSQAPKLLFHYYDKDFNNEADTPDNFQSRRPNTSFCFLDIRSPGLGDTAMYLCATRSKGAGEAFFGQGTRLTVV.

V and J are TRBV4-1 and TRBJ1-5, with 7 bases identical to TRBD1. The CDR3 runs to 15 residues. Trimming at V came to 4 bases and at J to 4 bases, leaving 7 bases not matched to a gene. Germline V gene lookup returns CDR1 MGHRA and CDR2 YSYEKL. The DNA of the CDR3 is TGCGCCAGCAGCCCTTCGGGACAGCTAAATCAGCCCCAGCATTTT. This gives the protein CASSPSGQLNQPQHF.

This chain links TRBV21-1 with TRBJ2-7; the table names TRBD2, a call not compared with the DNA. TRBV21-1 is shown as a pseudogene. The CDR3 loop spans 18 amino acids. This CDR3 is CASSKEGVGTTPSYEQYF. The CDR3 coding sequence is TGTGCCAGCAGCAAAGAAGGGGTCGGGACTACCCCCTCCTACGAGCAGTACTTC.

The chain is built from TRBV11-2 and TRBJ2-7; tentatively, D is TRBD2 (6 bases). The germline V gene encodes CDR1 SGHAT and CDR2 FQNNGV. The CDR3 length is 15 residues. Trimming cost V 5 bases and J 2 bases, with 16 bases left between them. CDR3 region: CASSPLGGLTYEQYF. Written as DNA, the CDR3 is TGTGCCAGCAGCCCGCTCGGGGGACTTACCTACGAGCAGTACTTC. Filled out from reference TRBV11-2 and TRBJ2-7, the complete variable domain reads EAGVAQSPRYKIIEKRQSVAFWCNPISGHATLYWYQQILGQGPKLLIQFQNNGVVDDSQLPKDRFSAERLKGVDSTLKIQPAKLEDSAVYLCASSPLGGLTYEQYFGPGTRLTVT.

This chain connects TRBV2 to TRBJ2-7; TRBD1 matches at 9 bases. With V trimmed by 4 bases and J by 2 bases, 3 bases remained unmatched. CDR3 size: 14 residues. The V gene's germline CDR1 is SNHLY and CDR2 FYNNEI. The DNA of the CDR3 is TGTGCCAGCAGTGCACGGGACAGGGCCTACGAGCAGTACTTC. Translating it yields CASSARDRAYEQYF.

The CDR3 loop is CASSPSRSPSYEQYF. CDR3 coding DNA: TGTGCCAGCAGCCCCTCCCGGAGTCCATCCTACGAGCAGTACTTC. This chain connects TRBV14 to TRBJ2-7; D call uncertain. Germline V CDR1 and CDR2: SGHDN, FVKESK. V dropped 4 bases and J dropped 1 base, with 14 bases sitting between them. The CDR3 runs to 15 residues.

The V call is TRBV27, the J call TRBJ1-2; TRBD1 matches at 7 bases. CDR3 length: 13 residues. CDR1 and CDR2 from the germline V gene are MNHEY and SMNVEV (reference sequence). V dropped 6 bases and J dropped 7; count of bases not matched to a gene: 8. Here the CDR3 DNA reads TGTGCCAGCAGGCTGGGACAGAGTAGTGGCTACACCTTC. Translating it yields CASRLGQSSGYTF.

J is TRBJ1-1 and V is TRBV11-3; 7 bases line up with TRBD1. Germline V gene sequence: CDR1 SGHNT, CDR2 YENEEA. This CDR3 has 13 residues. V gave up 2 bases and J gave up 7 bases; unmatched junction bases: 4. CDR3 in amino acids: CASSLKGAYEAFF. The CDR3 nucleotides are TGTGCCAGCAGCTTAAAGGGGGCTTATGAAGCTTTCTTT.

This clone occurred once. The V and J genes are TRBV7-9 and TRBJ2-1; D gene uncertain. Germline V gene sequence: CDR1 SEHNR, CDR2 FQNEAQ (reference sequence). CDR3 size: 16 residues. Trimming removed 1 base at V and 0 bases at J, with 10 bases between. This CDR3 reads CASSLGAGNSYNEQFF. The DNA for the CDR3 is TGTGCCAGCAGCTTAGGGGCAGGTAACTCCTACAATGAGCAGTTCTTC.

In DNA, the CDR3 is TGTGCCAGCAGTTACTCGAAGGACAGGGTACAGGGCTACACCTTC. It specifies CASSYSKDRVQGYTF. This chain joins TRBV6-6 and TRBJ1-2, with 8 bases aligning to TRBD1. The germline CDR1 and CDR2 sequences are MNHNY and SVGAGI (reference sequence). J lost 8 bases, V lost 0 bases, and 8 bases had no gene match. This CDR3 comprises 15 residues.

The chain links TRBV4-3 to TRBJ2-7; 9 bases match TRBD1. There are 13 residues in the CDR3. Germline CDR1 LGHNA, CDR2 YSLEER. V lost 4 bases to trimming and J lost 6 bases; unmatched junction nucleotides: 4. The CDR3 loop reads CASSPGTGFEQYF. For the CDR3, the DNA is TGCGCCAGCAGCCCCGGGACAGGGTTCGAGCAGTACTTC.

In DNA, the CDR3 is TGTGCCAGCAGCTTCGCCGAACAGCTACGCTCTGGAAACACCATATATTTT. The encoded protein is CASSFAEQLRSGNTIYF. This chain links TRBV7-8 with TRBJ1-3; D ambiguous. This CDR3 is built from 17 residues. The germline V and J ends were trimmed by 3 bases and 0 bases, with 15 bases remaining between them. Germline lookup yields CDR1 SGHVS and CDR2 FQNEAQ.

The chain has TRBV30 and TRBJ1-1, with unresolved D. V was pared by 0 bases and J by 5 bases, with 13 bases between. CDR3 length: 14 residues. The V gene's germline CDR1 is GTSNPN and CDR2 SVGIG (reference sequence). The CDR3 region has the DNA TGTGCCTGGAGTGTACGCTGGGGAGGGACTGAAGCTTTCTTT. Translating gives CAWSVRWGGTEAFF.

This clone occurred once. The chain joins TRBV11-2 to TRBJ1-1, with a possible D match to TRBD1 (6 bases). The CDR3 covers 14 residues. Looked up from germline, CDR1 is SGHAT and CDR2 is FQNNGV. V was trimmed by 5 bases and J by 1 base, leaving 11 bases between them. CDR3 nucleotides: TGTGCCAGCAGCGTTTGGACAGAGAACACTGAAGCTTTCTTT. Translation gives CASSVWTENTEAFF.

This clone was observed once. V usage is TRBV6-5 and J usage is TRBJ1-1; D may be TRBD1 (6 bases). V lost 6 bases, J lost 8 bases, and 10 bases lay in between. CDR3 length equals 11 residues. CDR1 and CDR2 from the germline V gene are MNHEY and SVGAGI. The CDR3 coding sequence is TGTGCCAGCAGCAATGGGGGCGAAGCTTTCTTT. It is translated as CASSNGGEAFF.

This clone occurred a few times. The CDR3 spells CASSLWTGESIRSDTQYF. The DNA of the CDR3 is TGCGCCAGCAGCTTATGGACAGGGGAGTCAATTAGATCAGATACGCAGTATTTT. This chain connects TRBV5-1 to TRBJ2-3; 9 bases are shared with TRBD1. The germline gives CDR1 SGHRS, CDR2 YFSETQ. This CDR3 is built from 18 residues. Trimming removed 2 bases from V and 4 bases from J; junction bases left unmatched: 14.

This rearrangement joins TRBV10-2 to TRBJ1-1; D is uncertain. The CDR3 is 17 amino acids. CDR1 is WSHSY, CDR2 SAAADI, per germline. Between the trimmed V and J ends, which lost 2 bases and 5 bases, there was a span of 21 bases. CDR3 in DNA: TGCGCCAGCAGTGAGCCCAGCGGTGGGATCCTGAGAACTGAAGCTTTCTTT. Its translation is CASSEPSGGILRTEAFF.